This TCR beta chain was documented in a study of T cell responses to AZD1222 COVID-19 vaccine (dated by TCRdb to the early 2020s). General notes on the study: AZD1222 recipients whose second dose came at about 4 weeks and those whose second dose came at about 12 weeks were combined into one group, since spike-specific TCR depth and breadth did not differ between the two schedules. TCR sequencing was performed for over 230 trial participants, of whom some 200 were given two doses of AZD1222 and around 25 were given two doses of MenACWY control vaccine. Enrollment into the trials was organized by age into subgroups of 18-55, 56-69 and 70-plus years, and those subgroups contained approximately 150, 30 and 60 TCR-sequenced participants, respectively.

General study outcomes and caveats: Participants were mostly white British, with more females than males. The authors suggested clonal diversity may have been underestimated. Reportedly, almost half of the unique spike-specific TCRs recognized epitopes lying outside the regions that are mutated in the B.1.351 and B.1.1.7 variants. No day 14 peak-response samples were available, so repertoires were characterized only after the peak T cell response. Only a handful of AZD1222 recipients were SARS-CoV-2 seropositive at baseline, limiting conclusions about previously exposed vaccinees. CD4 TCRs associated with the vaccine covered the entire spike protein, and the dominant responses were in regions 160-218 and 743-854. A significant rise in spike-specific TCR breadth and depth was observed after two AZD1222 doses relative to day 0 and relative to MenACWY recipients. The 56-69-year group was small, and its depth increase did not reach significance, likely because of low power.

This clone was seen once. Which antigen it targets is not known. No base-level quality is on record; no much larger clone is a single base apart. The CDR3 regions of human TCRbeta chains were subjected to immunosequencing. From the authors' description of their analysis: Repertoire TCRs were checked for matches against a reference library of SARS-CoV-2-specific TCRs that had been generated using the MIRA antigen-specificity platform. Breadth meant the fraction of unique TCRs that were SARS-CoV-2-associated, whereas depth meant the fraction of total T cells that were SARS-CoV-2-associated. Using the MIRA data, each spike-specific TCR was mapped to the spike region that the TCR reacts to and placed in a CD4 or CD8 class. Log10-transformed breadth and depth values were compared by one-way ANOVA with Sidak's multiple comparisons tests. Sourced from immuneACCESS, this table was stored by TCRdb with only in-frame sequences that have V and J called. A share of the clones is absent; for the studies checked, an unresolved V gene accounts for under half, and the remainder has no known explanation. The DNA gave D and trimming, while V, J and clone size come from that table. Here the sample has 75,000 to 100,000 clones; 70% to 90% occur a single time. The biggest ten clones account for about 3% of the sample.

V drops 5 bases and J drops 0 bases, leaving 19 bases in between. The germline V gene (reference sequence) sets CDR1 to LNHNV and CDR2 to YYDKDF. The CDR3 runs 17 amino acids, cysteine and phenylalanine included. Just CDR3 DNA is preserved here, 51 bases in frame from base 1. The sample's time point label, decoded: baseline before first vaccination. Vaccinee samples came from UK trials COV001 and COV002, including a single-blind randomized controlled phase 2/3 trial of AZD1222 (ChAdOx1 nCoV-19) in healthy adults. For TCRbeta chain sequencing, PBMC samples from trial participants were taken at day 0 and at day 28 after the second dose.

The receptor was isolated from an adult in good health. This receptor chain uses TRBV15 and TRBJ1-1; TRBD1 could be the D gene, as 6 bases match. Source: peripheral blood, taken on day 0 of AZD1222 vaccination. The DNA sequence reads TGTGCCACCAGCTCAAGCTTCAGACAGGACTTGAACACTGAAGCTTTCTTT. Its amino acids are CATSSSFRQDLNTEAFF.